This T cell receptor (beta chain) was observed in a study of graft-versus-host responses after intestinal transplantation. In the study overall: Recipients across the board were started on anti-thymocyte globulin induction, then kept on tacrolimus and steroids for 2 to 4 years. Study conclusions and caveats: Early HvG declines after transplant were associated with peak circulating GvH clone levels.

The CDR3 covers 15 residues. CDR1 and CDR2 from the germline V gene are LNHDA and SQIVND (reference sequence). Between the trimmed V and J ends, which lost 0 bases and 3 bases, there was a span of 9 bases. TCRdb keeps only in-frame clones here, not all; method: immunoSEQ multiplex PCR. The table shows about 83,000 clones, with 85% to 90% occurring only once. Comment on this clone: Its cognate antigen is unknown.

Source: unstimulated CD4+ T cells sorted from spleen or lymph node cells, taken before intestinal transplant. The TCR comes from a human donor who received an intestinal transplant. The chain carries TRBV19 and TRBJ1-5; no clear D gene. CDR3 sequence: CASSIEQHFNQPQHF. In DNA form, the CDR3 reads TGTGCCAGTAGTATAGAACAGCATTTCAATCAGCCCCAGCATTTT.